These T cell receptor beta chains were read from a single sample in a study of cytomegalovirus exposure and HLA in healthy donors. Only in-frame clones appear in the TCRdb table, and some are missing; sequencing was by immunoSEQ multiplex PCR. This table has hundreds of thousands of clones, 90% appearing once. Source material: PBMCs. The receptors shown here come from a woman between 25 and 40 years old in good health and CMV-seronegative. CDR3s include the opening cysteine and the closing phenylalanine or tryptophan. Each record gives: clone size, J gene, V gene, D gene, CDR3 protein, CDR3 DNA. A D gene is named only where the DNA matches it firmly. Not all rows give a size; the values are once, few, many and, for expanded clones, a class.

NA | TRBJ1-4 | TRBV5-1 | TRBD1 | CASSLDGTGVEKLFF | TGCGCCAGCAGCTTAGACGGGACAGGGGTTGAAAAACTGTTTTTT
NA | TRBJ2-3 | TRBV12-2 | NA | CASRFTTTDTQYF | TGTGCAAGTCGCTTTACTACCACAGATACGCAGTATTTT
once | TRBJ2-7 | TRBV20-1 | NA | CSAYWGWEQYF | TGCAGTGCCTATTGGGGGTGGGAGCAGTACTTC
NA | TRBJ2-1 | TRBV5-4 | TRBD2 | CASSLLASGTLGYNEQFF | TGTGCCAGCAGTCTTCTGGCTAGCGGGACCCTCGGCTACAATGAGCAGTTCTTC
NA | TRBJ2-1 | TRBV6-5 | NA | CASSPTFISYNEQFF | TGTGCCAGCAGCCCAACCTTTATATCCTACAATGAGCAGTTCTTC
NA | TRBJ2-7 | TRBV5-4 | NA | CASSLAGGGGNEQYF | TGTGCCAGCAGCTTGGCTGGCGGAGGGGGAAACGAGCAGTACTTC
once | TRBJ2-7 | TRBV30 | TRBD1 | CAWRRDRGLGQYF | TGTGCCTGGAGGAGGGACAGGGGGCTCGGGCAGTACTTC
NA | TRBJ2-1 | TRBV20-1 | NA | CSAIYNEQFF | TGCAGTGCTATCTACAATGAGCAGTTCTTC
NA | TRBJ1-1 | TRBV19 | NA | CASSPSDTEAFF | TGTGCCAGTAGCCCAAGTGACACTGAAGCTTTCTTT
NA | TRBJ2-7 | TRBV28 | TRBD2 | CASLLAGVGEQYF | TGTGCCAGCCTACTAGCGGGAGTGGGCGAGCAGTACTTC
NA | TRBJ1-1 | TRBV7-9 | NA | CASSLARAGTGNTEAFF | TGTGCCAGCAGCTTGGCAAGAGCCGGGACTGGGAACACTGAAGCTTTCTTT
NA | TRBJ2-7 | TRBV9 | TRBD1 | CASSVDHSTGVLGEQYF | TGTGCCAGCAGCGTAGACCACTCGACAGGGGTCCTGGGGGAGCAGTACTTC
NA | TRBJ1-5 | TRBV28 | TRBD1 | CASSGTGTDYSNQPQHF | TGTGCCAGCAGTGGGACAGGGACCGATTATAGCAATCAGCCCCAGCATTTT
NA | TRBJ2-4 | TRBV28 | NA | CASSLGQALNIQYF | TGTGCCAGCAGTTTGGGGCAGGCCCTAAACATTCAGTACTTC
NA | TRBJ2-6 | TRBV6-6 | NA | CASSRDVSGANVLTF | TGTGCCAGCAGCCGTGACGTCTCTGGGGCCAACGTCCTGACTTTC
NA | TRBJ1-1 | TRBV21-1 | NA | CASSKGTPGDTEAFF | TGTGCCAGCAGCAAAGGGACTCCCGGGGACACTGAAGCTTTCTTT
NA | TRBJ2-7 | TRBV11-3 | TRBD1 | CASSSTGYEQYF | TGTGCCAGCAGCTCGACAGGGTACGAGCAGTACTTC
NA | TRBJ2-2 | TRBV30 | NA | CAWSVAARTGELFF | TGTGCCTGGAGTGTAGCGGCTCGCACCGGGGAGCTGTTTTTT
few | TRBJ1-1 | TRBV2 | NA | CASSEDTEAFF | TGTGCCAGCAGTGAAGACACTGAAGCTTTCTTT
NA | TRBJ2-1 | TRBV4-1 | NA | CASSQELVPHNEQFF | TGCGCCAGCAGCCAAGAACTAGTTCCCCACAATGAGCAGTTCTTC
once | TRBJ2-7 | TRBV5-4 | NA | CASSDSPYEQYF | TGTGCCAGCAGCGACTCTCCCTACGAGCAGTACTTC
NA | TRBJ2-7 | TRBV5-8 | NA | CASSPLGGDYEQYF | TGTGCCAGCAGCCCCTTAGGGGGGGACTACGAGCAGTACTTC
NA | TRBJ1-2 | TRBV6-5 | NA | CASSDPTRNYGYTF | TGTGCCAGCAGCGACCCAACACGGAACTATGGCTACACCTTC
NA | TRBJ2-3 | TRBV7-8 | NA | CASSFTMGRLESTDTQYF | TGTGCCAGCAGCTTCACGATGGGTCGACTAGAAAGCACAGATACGCAGTATTTT
NA | TRBJ2-7 | TRBV28 | NA | CASTTGNYEQYF | TGTGCCAGCACAACAGGGAACTACGAGCAGTACTTC
NA | TRBJ2-1 | TRBV5-1 | TRBD2 | CASSPGLAQYNEQFF | TGCGCCAGCAGCCCGGGACTAGCGCAGTACAATGAGCAGTTCTTC
NA | TRBJ1-4 | TRBV28 | NA | CASRSPGALEKLFF | TGTGCCAGCAGGAGCCCGGGGGCCCTTGAAAAACTGTTTTTT
NA | TRBJ2-1 | TRBV5-6 | TRBD1 | CASSSQDRYNEQFF | TGTGCCAGCAGCTCACAGGACAGGTACAATGAGCAGTTCTTC
NA | TRBJ2-5 | TRBV6-1 | TRBD1 | CASSGTGGAGTQYF | TGTGCCAGCAGTGGGACAGGGGGCGCGGGGACCCAGTACTTC
NA | TRBJ2-5 | TRBV27 | NA | CASRQEQGYQETQYF | TGTGCCAGCAGGCAAGAACAGGGTTACCAAGAGACCCAGTACTTC
once | TRBJ1-1 | TRBV7-2 | NA | CASRVHRSNTEAFF | TGTGCCAGCAGAGTACACAGGTCCAACACTGAAGCTTTCTTT
NA | TRBJ2-2 | TRBV2 | TRBD1 | CASREISNAWGQVVDGELFF | TGTGCCAGCAGGGAAATATCGAATGCGTGGGGACAGGTGGTGGACGGGGAGCTGTTTTTT
NA | TRBJ2-5 | TRBV7-8 | TRBD2 | CASRREGTQYF | TGTGCCAGCAGGCGGGAGGGGACCCAGTACTTC
NA | TRBJ2-7 | TRBV28 | NA | CASSPRTAHYEQYF | TGTGCCAGCAGTCCAAGGACGGCGCACTACGAGCAGTACTTC
NA | TRBJ1-5 | TRBV27 | NA | CASSSYSPQGNQPQHF | TGTGCCAGCAGTTCCTACAGTCCTCAGGGCAATCAGCCCCAGCATTTT
NA | TRBJ2-6 | TRBV5-6 | NA | CASSFKNSGANVLTF | TGTGCCAGCAGCTTCAAAAATTCTGGGGCCAACGTCCTGACTTTC
NA | TRBJ2-1 | TRBV20-1 | TRBD2 | CSALGTSEFF | TGCAGTGCTTTAGGGACTAGTGAGTTCTTC
NA | TRBJ1-1 | TRBV27 | NA | CASSRVLRNTEAFF | TGTGCCAGCAGTCGGGTTTTGAGAAACACTGAAGCTTTCTTT
NA | TRBJ1-1 | TRBV9 | NA | CASSVGRGEAFF | TGTGCCAGCAGCGTAGGAAGAGGTGAAGCTTTCTTT
once | TRBJ2-7 | TRBV6-1 | TRBD1 | CASSQRTGNPYEQYF | TGTGCCAGCAGCCAAAGGACAGGCAACCCCTACGAGCAGTACTTC
NA | TRBJ2-1 | TRBV28 | NA | CASTGTLDEQFF | TGTGCCAGCACAGGGACCTTGGATGAGCAGTTCTTC
NA | TRBJ2-5 | TRBV15 | NA | CATSRRSGLTQYF | TGTGCCACCAGCAGGCGGTCTGGGTTGACCCAGTACTTC
NA | TRBJ2-2 | TRBV7-6 | TRBD1 | CASSPRGTGVAGELFF | TGTGCCAGCAGCCCCCGAGGGACAGGGGTCGCCGGGGAGCTGTTTTTT
NA | TRBJ2-7 | TRBV6-1 | TRBD1 | CASSDRVSHEQYF | TGTGCCAGCAGCGACAGGGTATCCCACGAGCAGTACTTC
NA | TRBJ2-3 | TRBV5-1 | NA | CASSSLQDVTQYF | TGCGCCAGCAGCTCCCTCCAGGATGTAACGCAGTATTTT
NA | TRBJ2-5 | TRBV6-1 | TRBD1 | CASSEHGQGAETQYF | TGTGCCAGCAGTGAACATGGGCAGGGGGCAGAGACCCAGTACTTC
NA | TRBJ2-3 | TRBV15 | NA | CATSRDPGGTDTQYF | TGTGCCACCAGCAGAGACCCGGGAGGCACAGATACGCAGTATTTT
NA | TRBJ2-5 | TRBV20-1 | NA | CSALETQYF | TGCAGTGCGCTCGAGACCCAGTACTTC
NA | TRBJ2-7 | TRBV18 | NA | CASSQQGGSSYEQYF | TGTGCCAGCTCACAGCAGGGGGGAAGCTCCTACGAGCAGTACTTC
NA | TRBJ2-1 | TRBV27 | TRBD1 | CASSLGQTGNEQFF | TGTGCCAGCAGTCTGGGACAGACTGGCAATGAGCAGTTCTTC
once | TRBJ1-1 | TRBV5-6 | TRBD1 | CASTLGQGNTEAFF | TGTGCCAGCACCCTGGGACAGGGGAACACTGAAGCTTTCTTT
NA | TRBJ2-3 | TRBV6-5 | TRBD1 | CASSTDRVSTDTQYF | TGTGCCAGCAGTACTGACAGGGTCAGCACAGATACGCAGTATTTT
NA | TRBJ2-7 | TRBV10-1 | TRBD2 | CASSTEPSGCYEQYF | TGCGCCAGCAGTACCGAACCTAGCGGGTGCTACGAGCAGTACTTC
NA | TRBJ2-7 | TRBV4-2 | NA | CASSDSGGESFEQYF | TGTGCCAGCAGCGATAGCGGAGGGGAGTCGTTTGAGCAGTACTTC
NA | TRBJ1-2 | TRBV7-9 | TRBD1 | CASSIEDRGLLSYGYTF | TGTGCCAGCAGCATAGAGGACAGGGGGTTATTGTCGTATGGCTACACCTTC